The 24 T cell receptor beta chains below all came from one sample that was sequenced in a study of technical replicates of blood from a handful of donors. Sequencing was performed with immunoSEQ multiplex PCR; in TCRdb, only in-frame clones are kept and a portion is missing. Among 100,000 or so clones listed, 96% were seen once. What was sequenced was T cells isolated from PBMCs. These receptors came from a human donor in good health.

This rearrangement joins TRBV19 to TRBJ1-2, with D unresolved. Trimming left V 10 bases short and J 6 bases short, with 21 bases between. The CDR3 is 14 amino acids. CDR1 and CDR2 (germline): LNHDA, SQIVND (reference sequence). The CDR3 protein is CATSNGGVWNGYTF. The CDR3 bases are TGTGCCACCTCTAACGGCGGGGTGTGGAATGGCTACACCTTC.

The V call is TRBV7-8, the J call TRBJ2-1; TRBD2 matches 11 bases. V lost 5 bases to trimming and J lost 6 bases; unmatched junction nucleotides: 6. The CDR3 totals 15 residues. Per germline, CDR1 SGHVS and CDR2 FQNEAQ. The CDR3 region has the DNA TGTGCCAGCAGCCAAACTAGCGGGAGTACCAATGAGCAGTTCTTC. As protein: CASSQTSGSTNEQFF. Full variable domain (rest looked up from reference TRBV7-8 and TRBJ2-1): GAGVSQSPRYKVAKRGQDVALRCDPISGHVSLFWYQQALGQGPEFLTYFQNEAQLDKSGLPSDRFFAERPEGSVSTLKIQRTQQEDSAVYLCASSQTSGSTNEQFFGPGTRLTVL.

V is TRBV6-5 and J is TRBJ1-1; D not resolved. The germline CDR1 and CDR2 sequences are MNHEY and SVGAGI. The CDR3 extends over 14 amino acids. Between the trimmed V and J ends, which lost 10 bases and 0 bases, there was a span of 15 bases. The CDR3 nucleotides read TGTGCCACCTACGAACCGCGGCTGAACACTGAAGCTTTCTTT. It encodes CATYEPRLNTEAFF.

This clone showed up just a few times. V gene TRBV5-1 combines with J gene TRBJ1-1; D gene uncertain. Germline CDR1 SGHRS, CDR2 YFSETQ. Trimming shortened V by 4 bases and J by 1 base, and 8 bases separated the two germline ends. This CDR3 spans 13 amino acids. CDR3 in amino acids: CASSLRQNTEAFF. The CDR3 DNA reads TGCGCCAGCAGCCTAAGACAGAACACTGAAGCTTTCTTT. Using reference TRBV5-1 and TRBJ1-1 for the parts outside the CDR3, the full variable domain is KAGVTQTPRYLIKTRGQQVTLSCSPISGHRSVSWYQQTPGQGLQFLFEYFSETQRNKGNFPGRFSGRQFSNSRSEMNVSTLELGDSALYLCASSLRQNTEAFFGQGTRLTVV.

The genes are TRBV19 and TRBJ2-4, with 12 bases that match TRBD2. V lost 5 bases to trimming and J lost 6 bases; unmatched junction nucleotides: 20. CDR1 is LNHDA and CDR2 is SQIVND in the germline V gene (reference sequence). The CDR3 loop spans 20 amino acids. CDR3: CASSSQRPGLAGPKGNIQYF. CDR3 coding DNA: TGTGCCAGTAGTTCTCAGCGACCGGGACTAGCGGGCCCTAAGGGAAACATTCAGTACTTC.

The V and J genes are TRBV6-1 and TRBJ1-5, with 7 nucleotides matching TRBD1. The V segment lost 2 bases and the J segment 5 bases; nucleotides outside the gene matches: 15. Germline V gene data show CDR1 as MNHNS and CDR2 as SASEGT. This CDR3 contains 18 residues. CDR3 amino acids: CASSERAGGIILDQPQHF. The DNA of the CDR3 is TGTGCCAGCAGTGAAAGAGCAGGGGGTATAATTTTAGATCAGCCCCAGCATTTT.

V and J are TRBV18 and TRBJ1-1; 10 bases are a match to TRBD1. CDR1 KGHSH and CDR2 LQKENI come from the germline V gene. V lost 5 bases, J lost 5 bases, and 5 bases stayed unmatched. The CDR3 is made up of 14 amino acids. The CDR3 reads CASSVDRGLTEAFF. The CDR3 DNA follows: TGTGCCAGCTCAGTTGACAGGGGGCTTACTGAAGCTTTCTTT. Drawing the rest from reference TRBV18 and TRBJ1-1, the complete variable domain is NAGVMQNPRHLVRRRGQEARLRCSPMKGHSHVYWYRQLPEEGLKFMVYLQKENIIDESGMPKERFSAEFPKEGPSILRIQQVVRGDSAAYFCASSVDRGLTEAFFGQGTRLTVV.

The chain joins TRBV5-1 to TRBJ2-2, with D unclear. Deletions cut 4 bases from V and 1 base from J, with 14 bases between. This CDR3 has 16 residues. Per the germline V gene, CDR1 is SGHRS and CDR2 is YFSETQ. The CDR3 region has the DNA TGCGCCAGCAGCCTTAAGAGTGTCGGGAACACCGGGGAGCTGTTTTTT. Translation gives CASSLKSVGNTGELFF.

This chain joins TRBV28 and TRBJ1-1; no clear D gene. The CDR3 length is 14 residues. V dropped 2 bases and J dropped 8 bases, with 15 bases sitting between them. Looked up from germline, CDR1 is MDHEN and CDR2 is SYDVKM. This CDR3 reads CASSLTSSVPEAFF. CDR3 in DNA: TGTGCCAGCAGTTTAACCTCGTCGGTCCCCGAAGCTTTCTTT.

V is TRBV27 and J is TRBJ1-2; maybe TRBD1 (5 bases). V dropped 2 bases and J dropped 8 bases, with 18 bases sitting between them. CDR1 and CDR2 from the germline V gene are MNHEY and SMNVEV (reference sequence). The CDR3 has 15 residues. DNA of the CDR3: TGTGCCAGCAGTTTAGTGGAGGGGAGTGATTACGGCTACACCTTC. It specifies CASSLVEGSDYGYTF.

The CDR3 loop is CASTKGVSGNTIYF. The CDR3 nucleotides are TGTGCCAGCACCAAAGGGGTCTCTGGAAACACCATATATTTT. The chain combines TRBV11-2 with TRBJ1-3; D may be TRBD1 (5 bases). Germline CDR1 reads SGHAT; CDR2 reads FQNNGV. V lost 7 bases, J lost 0 bases, and 10 bases lay in between. The CDR3 has 14 amino acids.

CDR3 sequence reads: CASRRARANEQFF. In DNA form, the CDR3 reads TGCGCCAGCAGGAGAGCCAGGGCAAATGAGCAGTTCTTC. The rearrangement links TRBV5-1 to TRBJ2-1, with a weak D call TRBD1 (5 bases). Trimming left V 5 bases short and J 7 bases short, with 13 bases between. From germline, CDR1 is SGHRS and CDR2 YFSETQ. This CDR3 has 13 residues.

This chain uses TRBV7-2 with TRBJ2-7; 8 nucleotides agree with TRBD1. The CDR3 loop spans 14 amino acids. The V gene's germline CDR1 is SGHTA and CDR2 FQGNSA. V lost 3 bases and J lost 6; bases outside the gene matches: 7. CDR3 region: CASSFPDRVSEQYF. CDR3 DNA sequence: TGTGCCAGCAGCTTCCCGGACAGGGTGTCCGAGCAGTACTTC. Complete variable domain (other parts from reference TRBV7-2 and TRBJ2-7): GAGVSQSPSNKVTEKGKDVELRCDPISGHTALYWYRQSLGQGLEFLIYFQGNSAPDKSGLPSDRFSAERTGGSVSTLTIQRTQQEDSAVYLCASSFPDRVSEQYFGPGTRLTVT.

The chain has TRBV19 and TRBJ2-3; 11 nucleotides agree with TRBD2. With 6 bases clipped from V and 3 bases from J, the junction kept 5 bases outside the gene matches. CDR1 and CDR2 from the germline V gene are LNHDA and SQIVND (reference sequence). This CDR3 contains 15 residues. The CDR3 bases are TGTGCCAGTAGCTCCGGGACTAGCGGTACAGATACGCAGTATTTT. Protein: CASSSGTSGTDTQYF.

The chain carries TRBV2 and TRBJ2-3; perhaps TRBD2 as D (6 bases). V lost 4 bases and J lost 0, with 8 bases in between. This CDR3 region has 14 residues. Germline V gene lookup returns CDR1 SNHLY and CDR2 FYNNEI. CDR3: CASSAGTSTDTQYF. The CDR3 nucleotides read TGTGCCAGCAGTGCCGGGACTAGCACAGATACGCAGTATTTT.

V and J are TRBV29-1 and TRBJ1-2; 7 bases line up with TRBD1. V shed 4 bases and J 8 bases; nucleotides not matched to a gene: 7. The CDR3 contains 12 residues. CDR1 is SQVTM and CDR2 is ANQGSEA in the germline V gene. The CDR3 DNA reads as TGCAGCGTTGTCGAGGGGGCATACGGCTACACCTTC. Translation: CSVVEGAYGYTF.

This chain links TRBV10-1 with TRBJ2-7; perhaps TRBD1 as D (5 bases). The germline gives CDR1 WNHNN, CDR2 SYGVQD (reference sequence). V was pared by 5 bases and J by 3 bases, with 14 bases between. The CDR3 length is 14 residues. CDR3 sequence reads: CASSQFRGGYEQYF. The CDR3 DNA reads as TGCGCCAGCAGTCAATTTAGGGGTGGCTACGAGCAGTACTTC.

The chain couples TRBV6-6 to TRBJ2-3; D not resolved. Trimming removed 8 bases at V and 7 bases at J, with 10 bases between. This CDR3 has 11 residues. Germline CDR1 MNHNY, CDR2 SVGAGI (reference sequence). The CDR3 DNA reads TGTGCCAGCCGCCTACAGAATACGCAGTATTTT. As protein: CASRLQNTQYF.

The chain combines TRBV4-3 with TRBJ2-1, with 8 bases matching TRBD2. The ends lost 0 bases at V and 5 bases at J; junction bases unmatched: 9. Per germline, CDR1 LGHNA and CDR2 YSLEER. The CDR3 length is 17 residues. The CDR3 loop is CASSQDLYQRENNEQFF. The CDR3, as DNA: TGCGCCAGCAGCCAAGATCTTTACCAGCGGGAGAACAATGAGCAGTTCTTC.

V gene TRBV6-5 combines with J gene TRBJ1-4, with D possibly matching TRBD1 (6 bases). With 6 bases removed from V and 8 bases from J, the gap between germline ends came to 16 bases. CDR3 length: 14 residues. The germline gives CDR1 MNHEY, CDR2 SVGAGI. The CDR3 DNA reads TGTGCCAGCAGCCAACCAGGGGTACAGGAAAAACTGTTTTTT. Translated, it gives CASSQPGVQEKLFF.

The chain is built from TRBV27 and TRBJ2-7; the D gene is possibly TRBD1 (7 bases). V was shortened by 4 bases and J by 5 bases, with 24 bases between the two germline ends. The CDR3 loop spans 17 amino acids. Germline assignment: CDR1 MNHEY and CDR2 SMNVEV (reference sequence). CDR3 DNA: TGTGCCAGCAGTTCCTACGAGGGGGGACAGTGGGAAGACGAGCAGTACTTC. It codes for CASSSYEGGQWEDEQYF.

The chain carries TRBV7-6 and TRBJ1-1; the match to TRBD1 covers 9 bases. The germline V gene encodes CDR1 SGHVS and CDR2 FNYEAQ. There are 13 residues in the CDR3. J was trimmed by 9 bases and V by 3 bases; bases with no gene match: 5. The CDR3 region is CASSFGTGFQAFF. The CDR3 region has the DNA TGTGCCAGCAGCTTCGGGACAGGGTTCCAAGCTTTCTTT.

The chain recombines TRBV28 with TRBJ2-1; TRBD1 agrees at 7 bases. CDR1 and CDR2 from the germline V gene are MDHEN and SYDVKM. This CDR3 is 15 amino acids long. J lost 2 bases, V lost 6 bases, and 7 bases had no gene match. The chain's CDR3 is CASRISTGTYNEQFF. The DNA for the CDR3 is TGTGCCAGCAGAATCTCGACAGGGACCTACAATGAGCAGTTCTTC.

V and J are TRBV6-5 and TRBJ2-2; maybe TRBD1 (6 bases). The CDR3 is 15 residues long. The germline gives CDR1 MNHEY, CDR2 SVGAGI. V dropped 6 bases and J dropped 7 bases, with 18 bases sitting between them. The CDR3 DNA reads as TGTGCCAGCAGAACGGGACACGGGTACGACGGGGAGCTGTTTTTT. It specifies CASRTGHGYDGELFF.